The entry that follows covers one T cell receptor (beta chain) sequence. Its binding antigen is unknown. Per-nucleotide qualities are absent, and no much larger clonotype sits a single base away. The sample comes from a study of blood T cell repertoires in COVID-19 (dated by TCRdb to about 2020). General notes on the study: Collaborator samples came from the United States, Italy and Spain and covered acute and convalescent phases of COVID-19. The prospective study material was composed of cDNA or gDNA derived from T cells, B-cell-depleted T cells, or PBMCs. Subjects who had been exposed to COVID-19, were actively infected with it, or had recovered from it provided the deeply sampled blood TCRbeta repertoires that made up the dataset. The repertoires were made available in a free public database intended to serve as a resource for research on the immune response to SARS-CoV-2. The samples were drawn from two sources: the first 160 participants of the ongoing ImmuneRACE study, and 1,000 to 1,500 subjects contributed by 6 global collaborators. A de-identified subject ID, COVID-19 status, age in years and sex were almost always included in the sample metadata. Where available, HLA class I and class II types were obtained from metadata supplied by the sample provider rather than from assay-based typing. Points the paper makes about the study in general: Clinical and demographic metadata were provided uncurated, with the amount varying by source and participant.

TCRbeta CDR3 regions were amplified from genomic DNA by means of the immunoSEQ Assay, a bias-controlled multiplex PCR. Per the original workflow: The number of nucleated cells in each sample was estimated by amplification of reference gene primers within the assay. Sequence reads were collapsed and filtered to measure the absolute abundance of every unique TCRbeta CDR3 rearrangement. Productive Simpson clonality was computed per sample as the square root of Simpson's diversity index over productive rearrangements. TCRdb obtained this table from immuneACCESS and retained in-frame rearrangements with V and J assigned. These tables miss some clones; where compared with another copy, unresolved V genes account for less than half of the shortfall, and the remainder is unexplained. V and J calls and clone size follow that table, whereas D and trimming were derived from the DNA. Present in this sample are fewer than 350,000 clones, roughly nine tenths of which were seen just once. The ten largest make up 8.5% to 9% of the sample.

Whole blood was collected in K2EDTA tubes by collaborating institutions according to the institutions' own protocols. For TCRbeta analysis, collaborators shipped samples in one of three forms: frozen whole blood, isolated PBMCs, or DNA extracted from either of those sample types. V sheds 5 bases and J sheds 0 bases, leaving 11 bases between their ends. From cysteine to phenylalanine, the CDR3 is 15 amino acids long. Of the read, only the CDR3 DNA is kept; its 45 bases are in frame from base 1. CDR1 and CDR2 are drawn from the germline V gene (reference sequence): SEHNR, FQNEAQ. This chain joins TRBV7-9 to TRBJ1-5, with TRBD1 as a weak D call on 6 bases. This TCR was sampled from a man aged 40-50 years with active or convalescent COVID-19. What was sequenced was peripheral blood. The CDR3: CASSQLGASNQPQHF. The nucleotide sequence is TGTGCCAGCAGCCAGCTGGGGGCTAGCAATCAGCCCCAGCATTTT.